This is a list of T cell receptor beta chains from one sample in a study of neoadjuvant anti-PD-1 for oral cavity cancer. Clones were sequenced by immunoSEQ multiplex PCR, and TCRdb holds only the in-frame ones, with some missing. In the table there are 20,000 to 25,000 clones, 27% of which are singletons. Sequencing used tumor tissue, obtained after nivolumab (anti-PD-1) treatment. The receptors here all came from a person aged 40 to 85 with oral cavity squamous cell carcinoma. CDR3s include the opening cysteine and the closing phenylalanine or tryptophan.

J: TRBJ2-1; V: TRBV11-2; CDR3: CASSFDSSYNEQFF
J: TRBJ2-3; V: TRBV7-8; CDR3: CASSLGWEDTDTQYF
J: TRBJ1-2; V: TRBV4-1; CDR3: CASSQDGGGRGYTF
J: TRBJ2-7; V: TRBV5-6; CDR3: CASSLGSGGGEQYF
J: TRBJ1-2; V: TRBV25-1; CDR3: CASGRNYGYTF
J: TRBJ1-1; V: TRBV27; CDR3: CASSLRGSTEAFF
J: TRBJ1-2; V: TRBV6-1; CDR3: CASSTGSGLNYGYTF
J: TRBJ1-4; V: TRBV30; CDR3: CAWSVGLVEKLFF
J: TRBJ1-2; V: TRBV28; CDR3: CASSFPPSGTGFSNYGYTF
J: TRBJ2-3; V: TRBV4-1; CDR3: CASSHPLRRDTQYF
J: TRBJ2-5; V: TRBV29-1; CDR3: CSVTSGGETQYF
J: TRBJ1-5; V: TRBV7-2; CDR3: CASSPEGNQPQHF
J: TRBJ1-5; V: TRBV27; CDR3: CASSFSSNQPQHF
J: TRBJ2-1; V: TRBV19; CDR3: CASSIKLAGGLSSYNEQFF
J: TRBJ1-3; V: TRBV7-9; CDR3: CASSLRQGYSGNTIYF
J: TRBJ1-1; V: TRBV2; CDR3: CASSDGTEAFF
J: TRBJ1-4; V: TRBV9; CDR3: CASSEGAFNEKLFF
J: TRBJ1-1; V: TRBV30; CDR3: CAWSVQFGGQTNTEAFF
J: TRBJ2-2; V: TRBV2; CDR3: CASSDERVGLFF
J: TRBJ1-3; V: TRBV5-1; CDR3: CASSSGDGNTIYF
J: TRBJ1-6; V: TRBV11-2; CDR3: CASSLGRGGIYSPLHF
J: TRBJ1-3; V: TRBV5-1; CDR3: CASSFGGLSGNTIYF
J: TRBJ1-2; V: TRBV12-5; CDR3: CASGLGVQGFGYTF
J: TRBJ2-7; V: TRBV7-3; CDR3: CASSPDRSREQYF
J: TRBJ1-2; V: TRBV4-1; CDR3: CASSLLPGGFYGYTF
J: TRBJ2-1; V: TRBV30; CDR3: CAWSVISGVYNEQFF
J: TRBJ1-1; V: TRBV19; CDR3: CASSMKAGTTEAFF
J: TRBJ1-1; V: TRBV6-5; CDR3: CASSLGGLAGEAFF
J: TRBJ2-3; V: TRBV5-1; CDR3: CASSLLAGASTDTQYF
J: TRBJ1-4; V: TRBV6-6; CDR3: CASSSSHGNNEKLFF
J: TRBJ2-4; V: TRBV5-4; CDR3: CASSFGGGLAKNIQYF
J: TRBJ1-4; V: TRBV19; CDR3: CASRRQDFSEKLFF
J: TRBJ1-2; V: TRBV10-2; CDR3: CASRTDSYGYTF
J: TRBJ2-2; V: TRBV2; CDR3: CASVDGNTNTGELFF
J: TRBJ1-2; V: TRBV9; CDR3: CASSPSRVNYGYTF
J: TRBJ2-7; V: TRBV4-1; CDR3: CASSSGDRGSYEQYF
J: TRBJ2-2; V: TRBV15; CDR3: CATSKPAGGRTGELFF
J: TRBJ1-5; V: TRBV10-2; CDR3: CASSETAGGQPQHF
J: TRBJ2-7; V: TRBV4-1; CDR3: CASSRGTPGIDEQYF
J: TRBJ1-1; V: TRBV7-9; CDR3: CASSLAGLGQGEAFF
J: TRBJ2-1; V: TRBV7-2; CDR3: CASSFGPNNEQFF
J: TRBJ1-2; V: TRBV7-8; CDR3: CASSSSRRSASGYTF
J: TRBJ2-6; V: TRBV7-6; CDR3: CASSLGFTGVSGANVLTF
J: TRBJ1-5; V: TRBV30; CDR3: CAFTRYSNQPQHF
J: TRBJ1-2; V: TRBV27; CDR3: CASSLRGRNYGYTF
J: TRBJ1-2; V: TRBV7-2; CDR3: CASSLSRAIYYGYTF
J: TRBJ2-7; V: TRBV4-1; CDR3: CASSPMGRGEQYF
J: TRBJ1-1; V: TRBV19; CDR3: CASRASTGGGGEAFF
J: TRBJ2-2; V: TRBV7-9; CDR3: CASKRSGLAGAGYTGELFF
J: TRBJ1-1; V: TRBV19; CDR3: CASSWSSTEAFF
J: TRBJ1-2; V: TRBV7-9; CDR3: CASSLGQYGYTF
J: TRBJ1-5; V: TRBV27; CDR3: CASSLMGSQPQHF
J: TRBJ2-7; V: TRBV5-8; CDR3: CASSLDGQGYEQYF
J: TRBJ2-5; V: TRBV27; CDR3: CASKTAGAQETQYF